The clone carrying this TCR beta chain was counted at least ten times. With V trimmed by 5 bases and J by 3 bases, 4 bases remained unmatched. The CDR3 length is 13 residues. Germline V gene lookup returns CDR1 MDHEN and CDR2 SYDVKM. The sample originates from a study of T cells in Graves' hyperthyroidism and ophthalmopathy. The TCR beta CDR3 regions underwent amplification using RNA transcripts as the source. RT-PCR in the first round (using the HTBI primer set) targeted the TCR CDR3. TCRdb reprocessed the multiplex PCR reads with MiXCR, giving one entry per CDR3 protein. The sample has 200,000 to 300,000 distinct CDR3 sequences, approximately 25% seen once.

The chain combines TRBV28 with TRBJ2-7; 7 nucleotides match TRBD1. The receptor was isolated from a woman aged 35 to 49 with Graves' ophthalmopathy. The sequenced sample consisted of blood. The CDR3, as DNA: TGTGCCAGCAGTCTAACAGGGGTCTACGAGCAGTACTTC. It specifies CASSLTGVYEQYF.